A selection of T cell receptor beta chains follows, all from one sample in a study of CD8+ T cells in alopecia areata. The protocol was immunoSEQ multiplex PCR, while the TCRdb copy is restricted to in-frame clones and leaves out a portion. The sample carries about 110,000 clones, around 59% recorded once. The material sequenced was CD8+ T cells sorted from blood. Receptors were obtained from a human donor in good health. Each CDR3 is given with its conserved first and last residue. Fields, in order: D gene, clone size, CDR3 length, V gene, J gene, CDR3 protein, CDR3 DNA. The D gene is left open where the match is weak. Expanded clones get a size class; other rows say once, few or many, or leave the size out.

-	-	13	TRBV7-9	TRBJ2-7	CASRAGTYYEQYF	TGTGCCAGCAGGGCCGGGACCTACTACGAGCAGTACTTC
-	-	12	TRBV29-1	TRBJ2-7	CSVELDRYEQYF	TGCAGCGTTGAACTGGACAGATACGAGCAGTACTTC
-	-	15	TRBV9	TRBJ1-1	CASSVDALLNTEAFF	TGTGCCAGCAGCGTAGATGCGTTATTGAACACTGAAGCTTTCTTT
-	-	15	TRBV6-5	TRBJ2-1	CASSYVGASYNEQFF	TGTGCCAGCAGTTACGTCGGGGCCTCCTACAATGAGCAGTTCTTC
-	-	14	TRBV5-6	TRBJ2-1	CASSPGGTYNEQFF	TGTGCCAGCAGCCCCGGGGGTACCTACAATGAGCAGTTCTTC
-	-	15	TRBV7-8	TRBJ1-5	CASSLGDGSNQPQHF	TGTGCCAGCAGCTTAGGGGACGGTAGCAATCAGCCCCAGCATTTT
TRBD2	-	15	TRBV5-6	TRBJ2-1	CASSLAGLAGVEQFF	TGTGCCAGCAGCTTGGCTGGACTAGCGGGGGTTGAGCAGTTCTTC
TRBD2	few	16	TRBV2	TRBJ2-1	CASSEERGGALCAQFF	TGTGCCAGCAGTGAAGAGCGCGGGGGGGCCTTATGCGCGCAGTTCTTC
TRBD2	-	21	TRBV13	TRBJ2-7	CASSAPQSTSGGTTNAYEQYF	TGTGCCAGCAGCGCCCCCCAATCGACTAGCGGGGGGACAACTAATGCCTACGAGCAGTACTTC
TRBD1	-	11	TRBV29-1	TRBJ1-1	CSAYRDSEAFF	TGCAGCGCTTACCGGGACAGTGAAGCTTTCTTT
-	-	16	TRBV9	TRBJ2-6	CAIWGDSYSGANVLTF	TGTGCCATTTGGGGGGACAGCTACTCTGGGGCCAACGTCCTGACTTTC
TRBD2	-	20	TRBV13	TRBJ2-3	CASSSPGLAGVPEYTDTQYF	TGTGCCAGCAGCTCCCCGGGCCTAGCGGGGGTTCCGGAATACACAGATACGCAGTATTTT
TRBD1	-	16	TRBV13	TRBJ2-7	CASSGPGTGFYYEQYF	TGTGCCAGCAGCGGACCCGGGACAGGGTTTTACTACGAGCAGTACTTC
-	-	13	TRBV5-4	TRBJ2-1	CASSLGAANEQFF	TGTGCCAGCAGCTTGGGCGCGGCGAATGAGCAGTTCTTC
TRBD1	-	14	TRBV25-1	TRBJ1-5	CASSETGLDQPQHF	TGTGCCAGCAGTGAGACAGGGTTGGATCAGCCCCAGCATTTT
-	once	12	TRBV29-1	TRBJ1-2	CSSPTNMGGYTF	TGCAGCTCCCCCACAAATATGGGTGGCTACACCTTC
TRBD1	-	14	TRBV15	TRBJ2-7	CATSRDRGWGEQYF	TGTGCCACCAGCCGGGACAGGGGTTGGGGTGAGCAGTACTTC
-	few	15	TRBV7-9	TRBJ2-2	CASSPNFGSTGELFF	TGTGCCAGCAGCCCCAACTTCGGGTCCACCGGGGAGCTGTTTTTT
-	few	14	TRBV28	TRBJ1-4	CASGPSATNEKLFF	TGTGCCAGCGGGCCAAGTGCAACTAATGAAAAACTGTTTTTT
-	-	15	TRBV7-6	TRBJ1-2	CASSLAGPVGDGYTF	TGTGCCAGCAGCTTAGCGGGGCCCGTGGGCGATGGCTACACCTTC
-	-	16	TRBV21-1	TRBJ2-5	CASSTVYSGGIETQYF	TGTGCCAGCAGCACGGTGTACAGCGGGGGTATCGAGACCCAGTACTTC
TRBD2	-	19	TRBV4-1	TRBJ2-3	CASKRLAGERLTSTDTQYF	TGCGCCAGCAAGAGACTAGCGGGGGAGAGACTCACTAGCACAGATACGCAGTATTTT
-	-	15	TRBV13	TRBJ1-1	CASSLAGAGPTEAFF	TGTGCCAGCAGTTTGGCTGGGGCAGGACCCACTGAAGCTTTCTTT
-	-	13	TRBV2	TRBJ1-2	CASTVGGNYGYTF	TGTGCCAGCACTGTGGGGGGAAACTATGGCTACACCTTC
-	few	17	TRBV23-1	TRBJ2-2	CASSQVGGPTNTGELFF	TGCGCCAGCAGTCAAGTTGGGGGGCCGACGAACACCGGGGAGCTGTTTTTT
-	few	15	TRBV11-1	TRBJ2-5	CASSLGSGTQETQYF	TGTGCCAGCAGCTTAGGATCCGGGACCCAAGAGACCCAGTACTTC
-	-	16	TRBV5-6	TRBJ2-7	CASSPEGRPGLYEQYF	TGTGCCAGCAGCCCAGAGGGGCGGCCCGGACTCTACGAGCAGTACTTC
-	-	15	TRBV18	TRBJ2-3	CASSPPRGRTDTQYF	TGTGCCAGCTCACCACCCAGGGGCCGCACAGATACGCAGTATTTT
-	-	13	TRBV5-6	TRBJ2-3	CASSLGSTDTQYF	TGTGCCAGCAGCTTGGGGAGCACAGATACGCAGTATTTT
-	-	14	TRBV2	TRBJ1-1	CASNRGDWGTEAFF	TGTGCCAGCAACCGCGGGGACTGGGGAACTGAAGCTTTCTTT
-	-	12	TRBV5-1	TRBJ1-2	CASSLTGNGYTF	TGCGCCAGCAGCTTGACAGGGAATGGCTACACCTTC
-	few	15	TRBV7-2	TRBJ2-1	CASSHSDYSYNEQFF	TGTGCCAGCAGCCATAGCGATTACTCCTACAATGAGCAGTTCTTC
-	once	14	TRBV6-5	TRBJ1-5	CASSWSGPNQPQHF	TGTGCCAGCAGTTGGTCCGGGCCCAATCAGCCCCAGCATTTT
TRBD2	-	13	TRBV7-9	TRBJ2-1	CASSPGLAREQFF	TGTGCCAGCAGCCCCGGACTAGCCCGTGAGCAGTTCTTC
TRBD1	-	15	TRBV5-6	TRBJ2-7	CASSQEGQGTYEQYF	TGTGCCAGCAGCCAAGAAGGACAGGGCACCTACGAGCAGTACTTC
-	-	14	TRBV10-2	TRBJ2-7	CASLAGPSSYEQYF	TGCGCCAGCCTTGCGGGGCCAAGCTCCTACGAGCAGTACTTC
TRBD2	-	15	TRBV10-3	TRBJ2-3	CAISGRAGSTDTQYF	TGTGCCATCAGTGGGCGAGCGGGGAGCACAGATACGCAGTATTTT
TRBD1	once	14	TRBV28	TRBJ2-7	CASRTTGEAYEQYF	TGTGCCAGCAGAACGACAGGGGAAGCCTACGAGCAGTACTTC
TRBD1	-	14	TRBV9	TRBJ2-7	CASSVGTGALEQYF	TGTGCCAGCAGCGTTGGGACAGGCGCCTTGGAGCAGTACTTC
-	-	14	TRBV4-1	TRBJ1-2	CASSQDSVGYGYTF	TGCGCCAGCAGCCAAGATTCCGTGGGCTATGGCTACACCTTC
-	-	18	TRBV9	TRBJ1-5	CASSVKGREVNSNQPQHF	TGTGCCAGCAGCGTGAAGGGCAGGGAAGTAAATAGCAATCAGCCCCAGCATTTT
-	-	13	TRBV25-1	TRBJ1-1	CASSPHTRAEAFF	TGTGCCAGCAGTCCTCACACTAGGGCTGAAGCTTTCTTT
-	-	14	TRBV28	TRBJ2-7	CASSLHRVIYEQYF	TGTGCCAGCAGTTTACACAGGGTAATCTACGAGCAGTACTTC
-	-	15	TRBV13	TRBJ1-2	CASSLPADSNYGYTF	TGTGCCAGCAGCTTACCCGCGGACAGTAACTATGGCTACACCTTC
-	-	16	TRBV29-1	TRBJ1-3	CSVEDPKEGSGNTIYF	TGCAGCGTTGAAGATCCGAAGGAAGGCTCTGGAAACACCATATATTTT
-	-	14	TRBV25-1	TRBJ1-1	CASSDPKKNTEAFF	TGTGCCAGCAGTGATCCTAAGAAGAACACTGAAGCTTTCTTT
TRBD1	-	16	TRBV28	TRBJ2-2	CASSSPGQGNTGELFF	TGTGCCAGCAGTTCCCCGGGACAGGGGAACACCGGGGAGCTGTTTTTT
-	-	16	TRBV15	TRBJ1-4	CATSRDREGGYEKLFF	TGTGCCACCAGCAGAGATCGTGAGGGGGGATATGAAAAACTGTTTTTT
-	-	17	TRBV4-3	TRBJ1-2	CASSPTLGGLADYGYTF	TGCGCCAGCAGCCCTACGTTGGGGGGGCTGGCGGACTATGGCTACACCTTC
-	-	14	TRBV5-1	TRBJ1-1	CASSLVSGSTEAFF	TGCGCCAGCAGCTTGGTCTCCGGGAGCACTGAAGCTTTCTTT
-	-	16	TRBV7-9	TRBJ2-2	CASSSNRVIRAGELFF	TGTGCCAGCAGCTCGAACAGGGTAATCAGGGCCGGGGAGCTGTTTTTT
-	-	13	TRBV13	TRBJ1-1	CASSLAVGTEAFF	TGTGCCAGCAGCTTAGCGGTGGGCACTGAAGCTTTCTTT